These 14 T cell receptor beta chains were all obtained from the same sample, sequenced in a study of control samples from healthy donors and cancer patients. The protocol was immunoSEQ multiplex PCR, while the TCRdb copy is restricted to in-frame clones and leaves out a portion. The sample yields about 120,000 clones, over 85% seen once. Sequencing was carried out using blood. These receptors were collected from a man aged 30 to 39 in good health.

CDR3 nucleotides: TGTGCCATCAGTGTTAAGCGGGGGGTCGACTACAATGAGCAGTTCTTC. This translates into CAISVKRGVDYNEQFF. J is TRBJ2-1 and V is TRBV10-3; 9 bases agree with TRBD2. The CDR3 spans 16 residues. Germline CDR1 reads ENHRY; CDR2 reads SYGVKD. V shed 4 bases and J 3 bases; nucleotides not matched to a gene: 7.

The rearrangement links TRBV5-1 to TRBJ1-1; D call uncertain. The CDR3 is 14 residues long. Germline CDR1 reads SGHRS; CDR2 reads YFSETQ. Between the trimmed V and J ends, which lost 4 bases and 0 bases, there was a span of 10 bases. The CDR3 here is CASSIGVLNTEAFF. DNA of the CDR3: TGCGCCAGCAGCATCGGTGTCCTGAACACTGAAGCTTTCTTT.

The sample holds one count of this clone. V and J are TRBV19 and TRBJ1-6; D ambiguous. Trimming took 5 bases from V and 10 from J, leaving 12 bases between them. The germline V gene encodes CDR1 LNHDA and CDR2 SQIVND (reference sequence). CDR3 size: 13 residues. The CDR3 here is CASSFNAPSPLHF. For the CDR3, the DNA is TGTGCCAGTAGTTTTAACGCCCCGTCACCCCTCCACTTT. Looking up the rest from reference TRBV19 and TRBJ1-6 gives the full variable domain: DGGITQSPKYLFRKEGQNVTLSCEQNLNHDAMYWYRQDPGQGLRLIYYSQIVNDFQKGDIAEGYSVSREKKESFPLTVTSAQKNPTAFYLCASSFNAPSPLHFGNGTRLTVT.

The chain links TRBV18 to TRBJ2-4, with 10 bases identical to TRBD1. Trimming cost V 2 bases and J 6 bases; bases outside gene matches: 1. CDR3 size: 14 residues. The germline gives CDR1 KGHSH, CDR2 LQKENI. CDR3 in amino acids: CASSPGQGGNIQYF. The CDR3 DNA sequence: TGTGCCAGCTCACCAGGACAGGGGGGAAACATTCAGTACTTC.

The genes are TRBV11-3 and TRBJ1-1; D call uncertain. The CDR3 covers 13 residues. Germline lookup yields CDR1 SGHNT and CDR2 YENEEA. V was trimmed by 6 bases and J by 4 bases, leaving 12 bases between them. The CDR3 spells CASSTRGSTEAFF. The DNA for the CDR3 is TGTGCCAGCAGTACTCGGGGAAGCACTGAAGCTTTCTTT.

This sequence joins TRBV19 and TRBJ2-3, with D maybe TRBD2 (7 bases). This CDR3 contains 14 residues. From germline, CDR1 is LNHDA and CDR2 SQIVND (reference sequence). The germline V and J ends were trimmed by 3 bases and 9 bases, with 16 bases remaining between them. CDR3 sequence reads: CASSIDPQGGTQYF. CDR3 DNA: TGTGCCAGTAGTATCGACCCACAGGGAGGGACGCAGTATTTT.

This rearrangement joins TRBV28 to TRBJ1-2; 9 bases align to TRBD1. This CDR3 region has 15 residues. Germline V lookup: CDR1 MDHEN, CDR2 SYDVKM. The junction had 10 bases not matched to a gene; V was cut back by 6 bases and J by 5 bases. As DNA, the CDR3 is TGTGCCAGCAGCTCAGTAGAGGACAGGGGTTATGGCTACACCTTC. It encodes CASSSVEDRGYGYTF.

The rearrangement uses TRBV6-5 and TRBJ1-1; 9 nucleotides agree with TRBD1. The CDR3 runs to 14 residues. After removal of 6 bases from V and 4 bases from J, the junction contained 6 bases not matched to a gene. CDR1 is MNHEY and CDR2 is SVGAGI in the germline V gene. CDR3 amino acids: CASRRDRVGTEAFF. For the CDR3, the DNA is TGTGCCAGCAGGAGGGACAGGGTTGGCACTGAAGCTTTCTTT.

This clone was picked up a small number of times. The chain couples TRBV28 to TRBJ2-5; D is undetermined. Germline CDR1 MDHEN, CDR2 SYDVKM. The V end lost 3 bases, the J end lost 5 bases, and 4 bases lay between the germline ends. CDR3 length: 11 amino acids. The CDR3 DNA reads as TGTGCCAGCAGTTTCATGGAGACCCAGTACTTC. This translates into CASSFMETQYF.

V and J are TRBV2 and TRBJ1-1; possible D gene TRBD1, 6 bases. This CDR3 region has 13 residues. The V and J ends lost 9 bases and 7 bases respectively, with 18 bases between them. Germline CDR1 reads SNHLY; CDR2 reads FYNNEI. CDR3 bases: TGTGCCAGTAACACAGGGTACTATGGTGAAGCTTTCTTT. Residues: CASNTGYYGEAFF.

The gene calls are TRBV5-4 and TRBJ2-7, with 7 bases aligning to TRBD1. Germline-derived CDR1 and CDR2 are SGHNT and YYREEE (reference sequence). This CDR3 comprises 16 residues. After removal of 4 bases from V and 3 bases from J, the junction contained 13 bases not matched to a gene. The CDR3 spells CASSRWVGTDDYEQYF. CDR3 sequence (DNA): TGTGCCAGCAGCCGGTGGGTCGGGACAGATGACTACGAGCAGTACTTC.

The CDR3 DNA reads TGTGCCAGCAGGGGCCCGGGGATTGAGCGGGAGACCCAGTACTTC. It specifies CASRGPGIERETQYF. The chain is built from TRBV11-2 and TRBJ2-5; possibly TRBD2 for D (5 bases). Per germline, CDR1 SGHAT and CDR2 FQNNGV. The CDR3 is 15 amino acids. The germline V and J ends were trimmed by 6 bases and 5 bases, with 19 bases remaining between them. Combining the CDR3 with reference TRBV11-2 and TRBJ2-5 gives the whole variable domain EAGVAQSPRYKIIEKRQSVAFWCNPISGHATLYWYQQILGQGPKLLIQFQNNGVVDDSQLPKDRFSAERLKGVDSTLKIQPAKLEDSAVYLCASRGPGIERETQYFGPGTRLLVL.

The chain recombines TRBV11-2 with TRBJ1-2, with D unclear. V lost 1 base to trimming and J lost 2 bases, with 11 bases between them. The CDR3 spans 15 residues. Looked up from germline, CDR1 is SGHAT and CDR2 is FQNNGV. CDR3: CASSLVTVLNYGYTF. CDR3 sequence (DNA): TGTGCCAGCAGCTTAGTAACGGTACTGAACTATGGCTACACCTTC.

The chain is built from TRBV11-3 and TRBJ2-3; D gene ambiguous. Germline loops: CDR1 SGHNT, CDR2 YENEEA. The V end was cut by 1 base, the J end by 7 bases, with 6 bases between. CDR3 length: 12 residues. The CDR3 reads CASSLGENTQYF. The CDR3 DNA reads TGTGCCAGCAGCTTAGGAGAGAATACGCAGTATTTT.